This entry lists 24 T cell receptor beta chains sequenced from one sample in a study of T cells in Graves' hyperthyroidism and ophthalmopathy. Amplification of TCR beta CDR3 regions was performed using RNA transcripts as template. Initially, a first-round RT-PCR of the TCR CDR3 employed the HTBI primer set. TCRdb reprocessed the multiplex PCR reads with MiXCR, giving one entry per CDR3 protein. The sample has under 250,000 distinct CDR3 sequences; 24% are singletons. Sequencing was carried out using blood. The receptors originated from a middle-aged woman with Graves' ophthalmopathy.

This clonotype was seen at least ten times. The junction shows a germline mismatch at one end, possibly a read error. The rearrangement uses TRBV2 and TRBJ2-7; D is perhaps TRBD2 (6 bases). The CDR3 runs to 12 residues. Germline lookup yields CDR1 SNHLY and CDR2 FYNNEI. The CDR3 loop is CASSEGGGRLDF. The CDR3 DNA follows: TGTGCCAGCAGTGAGGGAGGCGGGCGCCTCGACTTC.

This clonotype was seen many times. The chain employs TRBV27 and TRBJ2-2; D is unclear. Trimming took off 2 bases at V and 10 bases at J, with 5 bases between the two ends. Per germline, CDR1 MNHEY and CDR2 SMNVEV (reference sequence). This CDR3 region has 11 residues. The CDR3 coding sequence is TGTGCCAGCAGTTTAGGCGAGGAGCTGTTTTTT. It specifies CASSLGEELFF.

This clonotype was seen many times. The rearrangement joins TRBV5-4 to TRBJ2-7; D is unresolved. Trimming stripped 1 base from V and 0 bases from J, with 20 bases between. The CDR3 loop spans 18 amino acids. CDR1 and CDR2 from the germline V gene are SGHNT and YYREEE (reference sequence). CDR3 loop: CASSLNFFSRLSSYEQYF. The CDR3 coding sequence is TGTGCCAGCAGCTTGAACTTTTTCTCGAGACTGAGCTCCTACGAGCAGTACTTC.

This clonotype has ten or more counts. The V gene is TRBV7-3, the J gene TRBJ2-5; TRBD1 agrees at 10 bases. The junction had 6 bases not matched to a gene; V was cut back by 4 bases and J by 4 bases. CDR1 and CDR2 from the germline V gene are SGHTA and FQGTGA. This CDR3 comprises 15 residues. This chain's CDR3 is CASSSTGGTGETQYF. The CDR3 DNA follows: TGTGCCAGCAGCTCGACAGGGGGCACAGGAGAGACCCAGTACTTC.

This clonotype was seen just once. J is TRBJ2-7 and V is TRBV12-3 or TRBV12-4, with D unclear. V dropped 3 bases and J dropped 6 bases, with 9 bases sitting between them. The CDR3 runs to 12 residues. DNA of the CDR3: TGTGCCAGCAGTTTTAAATTTGGCGAGCAGTACTTC. Protein sequence: CASSFKFGEQYF.

This clonotype was seen at least ten times. This chain uses TRBV18 with TRBJ2-7; D might be TRBD2 (5 bases). Trimming shortened V by 1 base and J by 0 bases, and 7 bases separated the two germline ends. The CDR3 runs to 14 residues. Germline CDR1 and CDR2: KGHSH and LQKENI. CDR3 residues: CASSPLAHSYEQYF. The CDR3 nucleotides read TGTGCCAGCTCACCACTAGCGCACTCCTACGAGCAGTACTTC.

The rearrangement uses TRBV6-1 and TRBJ2-4; D is ambiguous. This CDR3 spans 15 amino acids. CDR1 MNHNS and CDR2 SASEGT come from the germline V gene. V lost 3 bases, J lost 4 bases, and 13 bases lay in between. The DNA for the CDR3 is TGTGCCAGCAGTGAGACACGGACCGGGAAAAACATTCAGTACTTC. Its translation is CASSETRTGKNIQYF.

This clonotype was detected many times. The chain couples TRBV28 to TRBJ2-7, with 8 nucleotides matching TRBD1. Germline V gene data show CDR1 as MDHEN and CDR2 as SYDVKM. There are 14 residues in the CDR3. Trimming removed 5 bases from V and 3 bases from J; junction bases left unmatched: 6. This CDR3 reads CASSRDRTLYEQYF. In nucleotides, the CDR3 is TGTGCCAGCAGTCGGGACAGGACCCTCTACGAGCAGTACTTC.

This clonotype appeared many times. CDR3 in amino acids: CASSSGQDYEQYF. The CDR3 coding sequence is TGTGCCAGCAGCTCGGGACAGGACTACGAGCAGTACTTC. The V and J genes are TRBV7-6 and TRBJ2-7, with 8 bases lining up with TRBD1. This CDR3 is built from 13 residues. Looked up from germline, CDR1 is SGHVS and CDR2 is FNYEAQ. V trimming: 4 bases; J trimming: 3 bases; junction bases outside the gene matches: 2. The full variable domain, with the rest looked up from reference TRBV7-6 and TRBJ2-7, is GAGVSQSPRYKVTKRGQDVALRCDPISGHVSLYWYRQALGQGPEFLTYFNYEAQQDKSGLPNDRFSAERPEGSISTLTIQRTEQRDSAMYRCASSSGQDYEQYFGPGTRLTVT.

The table lists this clonotype with many counts. The V and J genes are TRBV6-5 and TRBJ1-2; 8 bases agree with TRBD1. There are 16 residues in the CDR3. The junction had 10 bases not matched to a gene; V was cut back by 2 bases and J by 5 bases. Germline V gene sequence: CDR1 MNHEY, CDR2 SVGAGI. The CDR3 DNA reads TGTGCCAGCAGTTACACCACGGACAGGGCCCCGTATGGCTACACCTTC. Its translation: CASSYTTDRAPYGYTF.

The V and J genes are TRBV29-1 and TRBJ2-7; maybe TRBD2 (6 bases). The CDR3 spans 10 residues. Germline V CDR1 and CDR2: SQVTM, ANQGSEA. Trimming pared 4 bases from V and 5 bases from J, leaving 6 bases between. This CDR3 is CSVGGDEQYF. The CDR3 nucleotides are TGCAGCGTTGGGGGGGACGAGCAGTACTTC.

This clonotype came up once. The chain combines TRBV20-1 with TRBJ1-1; the D gene is possibly TRBD1 (6 bases). V dropped 0 bases and J dropped 4 bases, with 15 bases sitting between them. The CDR3 is made up of 15 amino acids. CDR1 and CDR2 from the germline V gene are DFQATT and SNEGSKA (reference sequence). The CDR3 sequence is CSARDQDRLTTEAFF. DNA of the CDR3: TGCAGTGCTAGAGATCAGGACAGACTAACCACTGAAGCTTTCTTT.

The table lists this clonotype with a few counts. The chain couples TRBV28 to TRBJ2-7, with D perhaps matching TRBD2 (6 bases). The CDR3 is 13 residues long. Germline V gene lookup returns CDR1 MDHEN and CDR2 SYDVKM. The ends were cut back, 5 bases at V and 0 bases at J, with 8 bases in the middle. The CDR3 region has the DNA TGTGCCAGCAGTGAGCGGGTCTCCTACGAGCAGTACTTC. As protein: CASSERVSYEQYF.

This clonotype was recorded many times. The chain combines TRBV6-2 or TRBV6-3 with TRBJ1-1; the D is unclear. The CDR3 covers 15 residues. Trimming took off 2 bases at V and 0 bases at J, with 10 bases between the two ends. CDR1 and CDR2 (germline): MNHEY, SVGEGT. The CDR3 protein is CASSYQAALNTEAFF. The CDR3 DNA sequence: TGTGCCAGCAGTTACCAGGCAGCGTTGAACACTGAAGCTTTCTTT.

This clonotype was detected many times. This chain links TRBV4-2 with TRBJ1-1; TRBD1 agrees at 7 bases. The V segment lost 0 bases and the J segment 3 bases; nucleotides outside the gene matches: 4. This CDR3 spans 15 amino acids. The germline gives CDR1 LGHNA, CDR2 YNFKEQ. This chain's CDR3 is CASSQDTGAYTEAFF. The CDR3 DNA reads TGTGCCAGCAGCCAAGATACAGGGGCCTACACTGAAGCTTTCTTT.

The genes are TRBV12-3 or TRBV12-4 and TRBJ1-5, with 12 positions matching TRBD1. The CDR3 contains 15 residues. V gave up 3 bases and J gave up 7 bases; unmatched junction bases: 4. CDR3 sequence: CASSLGQGARQPQHF. The CDR3 DNA reads TGTGCCAGCAGTTTGGGACAGGGGGCGAGACAGCCCCAGCATTTT.

The genes are TRBV29-1 and TRBJ2-7, with TRBD2 as a possible D gene (5 bases). Deletions cut 5 bases from V and 2 bases from J, with 10 bases between. Germline V gives CDR1 SQVTM, CDR2 ANQGSEA. The CDR3 spans 12 residues. CDR3 loop: CSVRTWTYEQYF. The CDR3 bases are TGCAGCGTTAGGACTTGGACCTACGAGCAGTACTTC.

This clonotype was observed many times. This chain joins TRBV28 and TRBJ2-2, with a weak D call TRBD2 (6 bases). This CDR3 is 14 amino acids long. V lost 6 bases to trimming and J lost 7 bases, with 15 bases between them. Germline V gene sequence: CDR1 MDHEN, CDR2 SYDVKM. The CDR3 region is CASSTRDWNGELFF. The CDR3 nucleotides read TGTGCCAGCAGCACCCGGGACTGGAACGGGGAGCTGTTTTTT.

This clonotype was observed at least ten times. The chain recombines TRBV12-3 or TRBV12-4 with TRBJ2-5; 9 bases are shared with TRBD2. J was trimmed by 5 bases and V by 1 base; bases with no gene match: 2. The CDR3 runs 14 residues. Here the CDR3 DNA reads TGTGCCAGCAGTTTAGGGCTAGCGGGGGAGACCCAGTACTTC. Protein sequence: CASSLGLAGETQYF.

The V and J genes are TRBV30 and TRBJ2-6; TRBD2 matches at 7 bases. V was pared by 0 bases and J by 4 bases, with 6 bases of the junction left unmatched. The germline V gene encodes CDR1 GTSNPN and CDR2 SVGIG (reference sequence). The CDR3 extends over 16 amino acids. CDR3: CAWSVGGSGGANVLTF. CDR3 nucleotide sequence: TGTGCCTGGAGTGTGGGCGGGAGTGGCGGGGCCAACGTCCTGACTTTC.

This clonotype was picked up many times. The V gene is TRBV5-1, the J gene TRBJ2-2, with 7 bases aligning to TRBD1. Per the germline V gene, CDR1 is SGHRS and CDR2 is YFSETQ. Trimming cost V 4 bases and J 4 bases; bases outside gene matches: 1. The CDR3 covers 13 residues. The CDR3 nucleotides read TGCGCCAGCAGCAACAGGGGCACCGGGGAGCTGTTTTTT. Protein product: CASSNRGTGELFF.

There are many counts of this clonotype. The chain employs TRBV7-8 and TRBJ2-2; D might be TRBD2 (5 bases). Germline lookup yields CDR1 SGHVS and CDR2 FQNEAQ. The CDR3 has 15 amino acids. The V end was cut by 2 bases, the J end by 0 bases, with 7 bases between. The CDR3 region has the DNA TGTGCCAGCAGCTTAAACGGGGCGAACACCGGGGAGCTGTTTTTT. This codes for CASSLNGANTGELFF.

There are many counts of this clonotype. The chain employs TRBV7-3 and TRBJ2-7; TRBD2 aligns across 9 bases. Germline V gene lookup returns CDR1 SGHTA and CDR2 FQGTGA. There are 13 residues in the CDR3. V was clipped by 6 bases and J by 9 bases; unmatched bases: 9. As DNA, the CDR3 is TGTGCCAGCAGTGCGATAGCGGGAGAGGTGCAGTACTTC. Encoded protein: CASSAIAGEVQYF.

In this sample, this clonotype turned up many times. This chain connects TRBV19 to TRBJ2-5; D remains ambiguous. The V gene lost 3 bases and the J gene lost 2 bases, with 10 bases spanning the gap. Germline CDR1 and CDR2: LNHDA and SQIVND (reference sequence). The CDR3 spans 14 residues. Here the CDR3 DNA reads TGTGCCAGTAGTATTGGTTCCTCACAAGAGACCCAGTACTTC. Translation gives CASSIGSSQETQYF.